In this sample, the clone carrying this T cell receptor (beta chain) turned up a few times. Its antigen remains unknown. Deletions cut 8 bases from V and 0 bases from J, with 8 bases between. This CDR3 is built from 12 residues. Germline assignment: CDR1 ENHRY and CDR2 SYGVKD. The entry originates in a study of CD8 T cells in Susac syndrome. General study results and limits: The authors acknowledged that the study's TCR sequencing and HLA analysis involved relatively few individuals.

RNA in amounts of about 0.5 to 1 ug was reverse transcribed with random hexamers. By means of immunoSEQ multiplex PCR, TCR beta CDR3 spanning 54 Vbeta and 13 Jbeta underwent amplification. Using its own MiXCR run on the immunoSEQ multiplex PCR reads, TCRdb lists one record per CDR3 protein. The sample contains 180,000 or so distinct CDR3 sequences, around 95% of which appear only once. Controls were healthy donors chosen to match patients in age and sex. TEMRA cells were FACS-enriched, while CD8+ and CD4+ T cells were negatively isolated. The clonotype comes from a human donor in good health. Sequencing was done on a sample of CD4+ T cells from PBMCs. The genes are TRBV10-3 and TRBJ2-7; the D is unclear. The CDR3 DNA reads TGTGCCATCTCTGACACCTCCTACGAGCAGTACTTC. Protein product: CAISDTSYEQYF.